The 25 T cell receptor beta chains listed next were all sequenced from one sample in a study of blood T cell repertoires in COVID-19. This table comes from immunoSEQ multiplex PCR, and its TCRdb copy is limited to in-frame clones, with some not included. The table shows over 350,000 clones, with roughly 90% occurring only once. Sequencing was done on a sample of PBMCs or T cells enriched from blood (not recorded which). The receptors were gathered from a young woman with acute COVID-19.

The chain couples TRBV2 to TRBJ1-5; unclear D gene. The germline V gene encodes CDR1 SNHLY and CDR2 FYNNEI. Trimming pared 1 base from V and 2 bases from J, leaving 6 bases between. The CDR3 is 14 amino acids. The CDR3 DNA follows: TGTGCCAGCAGTGAAGAGGCGGGCAATCAGCCCCAGCATTTT. This translates into CASSEEAGNQPQHF.

The chain uses TRBV24-1 and TRBJ2-6, with D unresolved. The CDR3 runs to 16 residues. The germline V gene encodes CDR1 KGHDR and CDR2 SFDVKD. V was shortened by 5 bases and J by 1 base, with 11 bases between the two germline ends. As DNA, the CDR3 is TGTGCCACCAGTGGTCGGCGGCAATCTGGGGCCAACGTCCTGACTTTC. Translated, it gives CATSGRRQSGANVLTF.

The chain uses TRBV2 and TRBJ2-1, with D tentatively TRBD1 (6 bases). With 5 bases removed from V and 2 bases from J, the gap between germline ends came to 13 bases. Germline CDR1 reads SNHLY; CDR2 reads FYNNEI. The CDR3 is 15 residues long. The CDR3 reads CASSYSRGPYNEQFF. CDR3 DNA: TGTGCCAGCAGTTACAGCAGGGGACCCTACAATGAGCAGTTCTTC. Filled out from reference TRBV2 and TRBJ2-1, the complete variable domain reads EPEVTQTPSHQVTQMGQEVILRCVPISNHLYFYWYRQILGQKVEFLVSFYNNEISEKSEIFDDQFSVERPDGSNFTLKIRSTKLEDSAMYFCASSYSRGPYNEQFFGPGTRLTVL.

The J gene is TRBJ1-3, the V gene TRBV27, with D unresolved. Trimming stripped 3 bases from V and 2 bases from J, with 5 bases between. Germline V gene lookup returns CDR1 MNHEY and CDR2 SMNVEV (reference sequence). The CDR3 consists of 13 residues. The CDR3 spells CASSFTAGNTIYF. The CDR3 DNA is TGTGCCAGCAGTTTCACAGCTGGAAACACCATATATTTT.

The CDR3 sequence: CASSDDFTEAFF. Written as DNA, the CDR3 is TGTGCCAGCAGTGATGACTTCACTGAAGCTTTCTTT. The rearrangement joins TRBV2 to TRBJ1-1; D uncertain. Germline V gene data show CDR1 as SNHLY and CDR2 as FYNNEI. This CDR3 region has 12 residues. V was trimmed by 3 bases and J by 4 bases, leaving 6 bases between them.

This chain uses TRBV7-3 with TRBJ2-1, with TRBD2 matching 9 bases. Germline-derived CDR1 and CDR2 are SGHTA and FQGTGA. The CDR3 loop spans 14 amino acids. The J segment lost 3 bases and the V segment lost 4 bases, leaving 1 base of the junction unmatched. The chain's CDR3 is CASSYSGSYNEQFF. The CDR3 DNA reads TGTGCCAGCAGCTATAGCGGGAGCTACAATGAGCAGTTCTTC.

The rearrangement links TRBV9 to TRBJ2-1, with D perhaps TRBD2 (6 bases). The ends were cut back, 1 base at V and 4 bases at J, with 12 bases in the middle. CDR3 length: 15 amino acids. Germline loops: CDR1 SGDLS, CDR2 YYNGEE. The CDR3 nucleotides are TGTGCCAGCAGCGTATATGGCCTAGCGTACAATGAGCAGTTCTTC. Encoded protein: CASSVYGLAYNEQFF.

The chain combines TRBV11-3 with TRBJ1-1; D unresolved. CDR1 and CDR2 from the germline V gene are SGHNT and YENEEA. Trimming removed 1 base at V and 2 bases at J, with 5 bases between. The CDR3 is 13 amino acids. The CDR3 region is CASSLADNTEAFF. The CDR3 DNA reads TGTGCCAGCAGCTTAGCAGATAACACTGAAGCTTTCTTT.

V gene TRBV5-5 combines with J gene TRBJ2-7; 9 positions match TRBD1. The germline gives CDR1 SGHKS, CDR2 YYEKEE (reference sequence). The ends lost 4 bases at V and 0 bases at J; junction bases unmatched: 5. CDR3 size: 15 residues. CDR3 DNA sequence: TGTGCCAGCAGCACCCGGACAGGGGACTCCTACGAGCAGTACTTC. This translates into CASSTRTGDSYEQYF.

The sample holds one count of this clone. The chain joins TRBV19 to TRBJ2-1; 9 bases fit TRBD2. The CDR3 has 14 amino acids. CDR1 and CDR2 (germline): LNHDA, SQIVND (reference sequence). With V trimmed by 5 bases and J by 6 bases, 5 bases remained unmatched. CDR3 protein: CASSPGLAGNEQFF. The CDR3 DNA is TGTGCCAGTAGTCCGGGACTAGCCGGCAATGAGCAGTTCTTC.

The gene calls are TRBV9 and TRBJ1-1; possibly TRBD1 for D (6 bases). CDR1 is SGDLS and CDR2 is YYNGEE in the germline V gene. V shed 2 bases and J shed 0 bases, with 8 bases lying between them. The CDR3 loop spans 14 amino acids. The CDR3: CASSVGTLNTEAFF. The DNA for the CDR3 is TGTGCCAGCAGCGTTGGGACACTGAACACTGAAGCTTTCTTT.

The chain uses TRBV5-1 and TRBJ1-2, with D perhaps matching TRBD1 (5 bases). Looked up from germline, CDR1 is SGHRS and CDR2 is YFSETQ. With 0 bases removed from V and 8 bases from J, the gap between germline ends came to 14 bases. The CDR3 runs to 14 residues. CDR3: CASSLEGRARGYTF. The DNA for the CDR3 is TGCGCCAGCAGCTTGGAAGGCAGGGCTAGAGGCTACACCTTC.

This chain uses TRBV4-2 with TRBJ1-2; D not resolved. V dropped 0 bases and J dropped 5 bases, with 13 bases sitting between them. The CDR3 covers 15 residues. Germline CDR1 is LGHNA and CDR2 is YNFKEQ. CDR3 coding DNA: TGTGCCAGCAGCCAAGAACTCGAGTCGTTTTATGGCTACACCTTC. This sequence encodes CASSQELESFYGYTF.

This clone was detected once. CDR3 nucleotide sequence: TGTGCCAGCAAAACAGACCAGCCCCAGCATTTT. Its protein product is CASKTDQPQHF. The chain has TRBV6-5 and TRBJ1-5; D is unresolved. The V end was cut by 7 bases, the J end by 7 bases, with 8 bases between. The CDR3 extends over 11 amino acids. CDR1 is MNHEY and CDR2 is SVGAGI in the germline V gene.

With regard to this clone: This may be a read error, as it is one base from a much larger clone. The CDR3 here is CASSFQANQPQHF. CDR3 in DNA: TGTGCCAGCAGTTTCCAGGCCAATCAGCCCCAGCATTTT. The chain joins TRBV6-5 to TRBJ1-5; D gene unclear. V gave up 4 bases and J gave up 3 bases, with 7 bases separating them. The CDR3 loop spans 13 amino acids. Germline V gives CDR1 MNHEY, CDR2 SVGAGI.

This chain joins TRBV3-1 (or the pseudogene TRBV3-2) and TRBJ1-3; no reliable D call. The CDR3 has 13 residues. Germline CDR1 and CDR2: LGHDT and YNNKEL (reference sequence). Trimming cost V 3 bases and J 3 bases, with 6 bases left between them. The CDR3 bases are TGTGCCAGCAGCCAGGTAGATGGAAACACCATATATTTT. This encodes CASSQVDGNTIYF.

This clone was counted between two and nine times. The rearrangement links TRBV4-1 to TRBJ1-1, with D unclear. V lost 1 base and J lost 2, with 11 bases in between. The germline V gene encodes CDR1 MGHRA and CDR2 YSYEKL. CDR3 size: 15 residues. The CDR3 nucleotides read TGCGCCAGCAGCCAAGTGCGCCACCTAAACACTGAAGCTTTCTTT. Encoded protein: CASSQVRHLNTEAFF.

The chain couples TRBV29-1 to TRBJ1-2; 7 bases line up with TRBD1. Germline V gene data show CDR1 as SQVTM and CDR2 as ANQGSEA. Trimming took 4 bases from V and 6 from J; bases not matched to a gene: 11. The CDR3 has 14 residues. CDR3 coding DNA: TGCAGCGTTGTAGGGGGCGGGGAATTTGATGGCTACACCTTC. It encodes CSVVGGGEFDGYTF.

The chain combines TRBV7-9 with TRBJ2-7; 8 bases align to TRBD1. Germline-derived CDR1 and CDR2 are SEHNR and FQNEAQ (reference sequence). The CDR3 is 12 residues long. With V trimmed by 6 bases and J by 2 bases, 0 bases remained unmatched. CDR3 DNA sequence: TGTGCCAGCAGGGACAGGGCCTACGAGCAGTACTTC. Protein: CASRDRAYEQYF.

J is TRBJ2-7 and V is TRBV7-3; 7 nucleotides agree with TRBD2. V shed 1 base and J 7 bases; nucleotides not matched to a gene: 1. The CDR3 consists of 12 residues. Germline V gene lookup returns CDR1 SGHTA and CDR2 FQGTGA. CDR3 sequence (DNA): TGTGCCAGCAGCTTAAACGGGGGGGAGCAGTACTTC. Translation: CASSLNGGEQYF.

The V and J genes are TRBV5-1 and TRBJ2-1; the D gene is possibly TRBD2 (5 bases). Germline lookup yields CDR1 SGHRS and CDR2 YFSETQ. The CDR3 covers 16 residues. V was clipped by 1 base and J by 0 bases, with 11 bases between them. The CDR3 nucleotides read TGCGCCAGCAGCTTGTTAGGTGGGAGCTCCTACAATGAGCAGTTCTTC. This translates into CASSLLGGSSYNEQFF.

The rearrangement joins TRBV29-1 to TRBJ2-5; no definite D call. Trimming shortened V by 2 bases and J by 5 bases, and 15 bases separated the two germline ends. Germline V gene lookup returns CDR1 SQVTM and CDR2 ANQGSEA. The CDR3 extends over 14 amino acids. CDR3 region: CSVESRLSLETQYF. DNA of the CDR3: TGCAGCGTTGAATCCCGACTCTCGTTGGAGACCCAGTACTTC.

The chain recombines TRBV11-2 with TRBJ1-6, with D maybe TRBD1 (5 bases). V lost 4 bases to trimming and J lost 8 bases, with 9 bases between them. CDR3 length: 13 amino acids. Germline V lookup: CDR1 SGHAT, CDR2 FQNNGV. CDR3 loop: CASSWGPDSPLHF. CDR3 nucleotides: TGTGCCAGCAGCTGGGGCCCTGATTCACCCCTCCACTTT.

V gene TRBV2 combines with J gene TRBJ1-1; 7 bases align to TRBD1. Germline CDR1 and CDR2: SNHLY and FYNNEI. CDR3 length: 13 residues. V lost 11 bases, J lost 1 base, and 7 bases stayed unmatched. This CDR3 is CAGLRDRNTEAFF. In DNA, the CDR3 is TGTGCCGGGCTTCGGGACAGGAACACTGAAGCTTTCTTT.

The chain recombines TRBV7-3 with TRBJ2-2; D gene ambiguous. CDR3 size: 13 residues. V was trimmed by 4 bases and J by 7 bases, leaving 10 bases between them. Germline V gene data show CDR1 as SGHTA and CDR2 as FQGTGA. The CDR3 bases are TGTGCCAGCAGCTCCCAGGTTCTCGGGGAGCTGTTTTTT. It is translated as CASSSQVLGELFF.